Below, one TCR beta chain is given with its context. How the authors handled the data: How many nucleated cells were present was estimated from reference gene primer amplification. The table came from immunoSEQ multiplex PCR; TCRdb's copy has only in-frame clones and leaves some out. V, J and clone size derive from that table, while D and trimming were established from the DNA sequence. The sample contains more than 300,000 clones, 83% of which appear only once. This entry comes from a study of blood T cell repertoires in COVID-19. Study in general: The United States, Italy and Spain supplied acute and convalescent COVID-19 samples. The analysed material was cDNA or gDNA that came from T cells, B-cell-depleted T cells, or PBMCs.

The sequenced material came from peripheral blood. The clonotype was recovered from a woman in her forties or fifties with acute or convalescent COVID-19.

This chain's CDR3 is CAWSVHRGQAFF. Here the CDR3 DNA reads TGTGCCTGGAGTGTACACAGGGGGCAAGCTTTCTTT. The chain has TRBV30 and TRBJ1-1, with 9 nucleotides matching TRBD1. Germline values: CDR1 GTSNPN, CDR2 SVGIG (reference sequence). V gave up 0 bases and J gave up 9 bases; unmatched junction bases: 2. The CDR3 runs 12 residues.